This T cell receptor beta chain appears in the sequencing data of a study of blood T cell repertoires in COVID-19. Looking at the study overall: Both acute and convalescent COVID-19 samples were obtained from the United States, Italy and Spain. In each case, the material was cDNA or gDNA derived from T cells, B-cell-depleted T cells, or PBMCs.

Trimming cost V 3 bases and J 10 bases, with 10 bases left between them. Germline V CDR1 and CDR2: SGHRS, YFSETQ. This CDR3 has 11 amino acids. Authors' processing steps: Nucleated cell number was recorded as an estimate derived from reference gene primer amplification. Some clones are missing from TCRdb's copy, which holds only in-frame ones; the method was immunoSEQ multiplex PCR. The D gene and trimming were derived from the DNA, and the V and J assignments and clone size from that table. Among some 53,000 clones listed, about 90% were seen once. This chain uses TRBV5-1 with TRBJ1-1, with D possibly matching TRBD1 (5 bases). The sample consisted of peripheral blood. This clonotype originated in a human donor with active COVID-19. The donor label of this sample is uncertain. CDR3 DNA: TGCGCCAGCAGCTCCAGGGATGGAGCTTTCTTT. Protein product: CASSSRDGAFF.